These 25 T cell receptor beta chains originate from one sample sequenced in a study of T cells after yellow fever vaccination. TCRdb reanalysed the 5' RACE reads using MiXCR and keeps one entry per CDR3 protein. The table shows about 160,000 distinct CDR3 sequences, with 6% to 7.5% occurring only once. The specimen was CD4+ T cells sorted from PBMCs, collected more than 4 days after the first yellow fever vaccination. These receptors were taken from a man younger than 30 who received the YFV17D yellow fever vaccine.

This clonotype was counted between two and nine times. This chain connects TRBV19 to TRBJ2-2; D gene ambiguous. This CDR3 comprises 17 residues. The V gene's germline CDR1 is LNHDA and CDR2 SQIVND (reference sequence). V dropped 0 bases and J dropped 4 bases, with 15 bases sitting between them. CDR3 in amino acids: CASSIDRRQAITGELFF. The CDR3 nucleotides read TGTGCCAGTAGTATAGATCGGCGGCAGGCGATCACCGGGGAGCTGTTTTTT.

In its sample, this clonotype was seen many times. The V gene is TRBV6-5, the J gene TRBJ2-5, with D possibly TRBD1 on 5 matching bases. V was shortened by 0 bases and J by 5 bases, with 19 bases between the two germline ends. The CDR3 runs 17 residues. Per the germline V gene, CDR1 is MNHEY and CDR2 is SVGAGI. Here the CDR3 DNA reads TGTGCCAGCAGTTACTCGGGTGGTGCTTGGGGCGTTGAGACCCAGTACTTC. It translates to CASSYSGGAWGVETQYF.

This clonotype was recorded many times. The chain is built from TRBV11-2 and TRBJ2-2, with TRBD1 as a possible D gene (6 bases). The CDR3 spans 16 residues. V lost 5 bases and J 9 bases, leaving 22 bases between the germline ends. Germline V gene sequence: CDR1 SGHAT, CDR2 FQNNGV. CDR3 DNA: TGTGCCAGCAGCCCTACGACAGGAGCTGGGACCCGGGAGCTGTTTTTT. This gives the protein CASSPTTGAGTRELFF.

The CDR3 DNA reads TGTGCCAGCAGGGGAAACAGGGAGTGGAGCTATGGCTACACCTTC. Its protein is CASRGNREWSYGYTF. This sequence joins TRBV6-2 or TRBV6-3 and TRBJ1-2; tentatively, D is TRBD1 (6 bases). Deletions cut 6 bases from V and 4 bases from J, with 18 bases between. This CDR3 region has 15 residues. Germline lookup yields CDR1 MNHEY and CDR2 SVGEGT.

This clonotype was detected many times. The genes are TRBV15 and TRBJ2-7, with 9 positions matching TRBD1. The V and J ends lost 4 bases and 0 bases, in that order; junction bases with no gene match: 4. Per germline, CDR1 LNHNV and CDR2 YYDKDF (reference sequence). CDR3 size: 15 residues. DNA for the CDR3: TGTGCCACCAGCATAGGACAGGGGAGCTCCTACGAGCAGTACGTC. Translating it yields CATSIGQGSSYEQYV.

The table lists this clonotype with many counts. This chain uses TRBV20-1 with TRBJ2-1; 11 bases are a match to TRBD2. This CDR3 comprises 15 residues. V shed 5 bases and J 0 bases; nucleotides not matched to a gene: 3. Germline CDR1 is DFQATT and CDR2 is SNEGSKA (reference sequence). CDR3 residues: CSALTSGVSYNEQFF. CDR3 in DNA: TGCAGTGCTCTGACTAGCGGGGTCTCCTACAATGAGCAGTTCTTC.

This sequence joins TRBV5-1 and TRBJ2-5; the D gene is possibly TRBD1 (5 bases). Germline lookup yields CDR1 SGHRS and CDR2 YFSETQ. The length of the CDR3 is 17 residues. The V and J ends lost 0 bases and 1 base respectively, with 16 bases between them. This chain's CDR3 is CASSLDVFRAGQETQYF. CDR3 nucleotide sequence: TGCGCCAGCAGCTTGGACGTGTTCAGGGCTGGCCAAGAGACCCAGTACTTC. The variable domain in full, completed from reference TRBV5-1 and TRBJ2-5, reads KAGVTQTPRYLIKTRGQQVTLSCSPISGHRSVSWYQQTPGQGLQFLFEYFSETQRNKGNFPGRFSGRQFSNSRSEMNVSTLELGDSALYLCASSLDVFRAGQETQYFGPGTRLLVL.

At least ten counts were recorded for this clonotype. The chain employs TRBV7-2 and TRBJ2-5, with TRBD2 identical over 8 bases. With V trimmed by 2 bases and J by 1 base, 3 bases remained unmatched. Germline loops: CDR1 SGHTA, CDR2 FQGNSA. CDR3 length equals 15 residues. This CDR3 is CASSLRLAGQETQYF. CDR3 nucleotide sequence: TGTGCCAGCAGCTTACGGCTAGCGGGCCAAGAGACCCAGTACTTC.

This clonotype has a count of ten or more. The rearrangement links TRBV7-3 to TRBJ2-3; unclear D gene. This CDR3 region has 12 residues. Germline assignment: CDR1 SGHTA and CDR2 FQGTGA. Trimming took off 4 bases at V and 5 bases at J, with 7 bases between the two ends. The CDR3 reads CASSSNEDTQYF. The DNA of the CDR3 is TGTGCCAGCAGCTCGAACGAAGATACGCAGTATTTT.

This clonotype was picked up many times. The rearrangement links TRBV20-1 to TRBJ2-2; D not resolved. V dropped 0 bases and J dropped 5 bases, with 10 bases sitting between them. The CDR3 runs 14 residues. Germline V gene data show CDR1 as DFQATT and CDR2 as SNEGSKA (reference sequence). DNA for the CDR3: TGCAGTGCTAGAGATCCGACAAAAACCGGGGAGCTGTTTTTT. Residues: CSARDPTKTGELFF.

The chain employs TRBV19 and TRBJ1-5, with 8 bases lining up with TRBD1. J gave up 4 bases and V 3 bases, and 8 bases lay outside the gene matches. The CDR3 extends over 16 amino acids. Germline loops: CDR1 LNHDA, CDR2 SQIVND (reference sequence). CDR3 protein: CASSIVGTGGNQPQHF. The DNA of the CDR3 is TGTGCCAGTAGTATCGTAGGGACAGGTGGTAATCAGCCCCAGCATTTT.

This clonotype was picked up many times. The V and J genes are TRBV12-3 or TRBV12-4 and TRBJ2-2; 9 bases align to TRBD2. Unmatched junction bases numbered 3, after V lost 2 bases and J lost 2 bases. The CDR3 consists of 16 residues. The CDR3 DNA is TGTGCCAGCAGTTTAAGGCTAGCGGGAAACACCGGGGAGCTGTTTTTT. Protein product: CASSLRLAGNTGELFF.

A note on this clonotype: It may be a read error: a sequence one base away is much more abundant. J is TRBJ2-3 and V is TRBV7-9, with D tentatively TRBD1 (7 bases). The V end was cut by 7 bases, the J end by 6 bases, with 20 bases between. The CDR3 contains 15 residues. The V gene's germline CDR1 is SEHNR and CDR2 FQNEAQ (reference sequence). The CDR3 loop is CASIPGAGGRDTQYF. CDR3 in DNA: TGTGCCAGCATCCCCGGTGCAGGGGGGCGGGATACGCAGTATTTT.

This clonotype was observed many times. The V and J genes are TRBV14 and TRBJ1-2, with D maybe TRBD1 (6 bases). V lost 2 bases and J lost 4, with 17 bases in between. From germline, CDR1 is SGHDN and CDR2 FVKESK. CDR3 length: 16 residues. The CDR3, as DNA: TGTGCCAGCAGCCAAAGCAAGAAACAGGGCTTCTATGGCTACACCTTC. It yields the protein CASSQSKKQGFYGYTF.

This clonotype has ten or more counts. The gene calls are TRBV20-1 and TRBJ2-1, with unresolved D. Trimming removed 0 bases at V and 4 bases at J, with 13 bases between. CDR1 and CDR2 (germline): DFQATT, SNEGSKA (reference sequence). The length of the CDR3 is 15 residues. The CDR3: CSARDFQRPYNEQFF. CDR3 bases: TGCAGTGCTAGAGATTTTCAGAGGCCTTACAATGAGCAGTTCTTC.

The chain combines TRBV4-3 with TRBJ2-5; TRBD2 agrees at 10 bases. Germline CDR1 reads LGHNA; CDR2 reads YSLEER. The CDR3 consists of 17 residues. Germline trimming cut 1 base from V and 2 bases from J; bases unmatched to any gene: 7. CDR3 in DNA: TGCGCCAGCAGCCAAGGTTTAGCGGGGGGACGACAAGAGACCCAGTACTTC. This gives the protein CASSQGLAGGRQETQYF.

This clonotype was seen more than once but under ten times. J is TRBJ2-3 and V is TRBV10-3; D might be TRBD1 (6 bases). In germline, CDR1 is ENHRY, CDR2 SYGVKD. Trimming shortened V by 8 bases and J by 3 bases, and 15 bases separated the two germline ends. This CDR3 has 14 amino acids. The CDR3 DNA is TGTGCCATCCGACAGGCGGATGAAACAGATACGCAGTATTTT. Amino acid sequence: CAIRQADETDTQYF.

Many counts were recorded for this clonotype. The V gene is TRBV4-3, the J gene TRBJ2-1; D may be TRBD1 (5 bases). The CDR3 covers 15 residues. Germline V gene data show CDR1 as LGHNA and CDR2 as YSLEER. V was pared by 1 base and J by 2 bases, with 9 bases between. Here the CDR3 DNA reads TGCGCCAGCAGCCAAGTTCAGGGTCCCTACAATGAGCAGTTCTTC. Protein sequence: CASSQVQGPYNEQFF.

This clonotype has at least ten counts. This chain joins TRBV27 and TRBJ2-5, with D uncertain. Germline CDR1 MNHEY, CDR2 SMNVEV (reference sequence). The germline V and J ends were trimmed by 5 bases and 1 base, with 8 bases remaining between them. This CDR3 contains 13 residues. This chain's CDR3 is CASSQRVQETQYF. The CDR3, as DNA: TGTGCCAGCAGTCAGAGAGTCCAAGAGACCCAGTACTTC.

This clonotype occurred a few times. The J gene is TRBJ2-1, the V gene TRBV9; possible D gene TRBD1, 5 bases. Per the germline V gene, CDR1 is SGDLS and CDR2 is YYNGEE. CDR3 length: 14 residues. The V and J ends lost 0 bases and 5 bases respectively, with 9 bases between them. The CDR3: CASSVVSGNNEQFF. The CDR3 region has the DNA TGTGCCAGCAGCGTAGTGTCAGGGAACAATGAGCAGTTCTTC. The full variable domain, its missing parts supplied by reference TRBV9 and TRBJ2-1, is DSGVTQTPKHLITATGQRVTLRCSPRSGDLSVYWYQQSLDQGLQFLIQYYNGEERAKGNILERFSAQQFPDLHSELNLSSLELGDSALYFCASSVVSGNNEQFFGPGTRLTVL.

This clonotype was seen repeatedly, ten times or more. CDR3 protein: CASSRLGGARTDTQYF. Written as DNA, the CDR3 is TGTGCCAGCAGCCGCCTTGGGGGGGCCAGGACAGATACGCAGTATTTT. This chain connects TRBV3-1 to TRBJ2-3, with D perhaps TRBD2 (7 bases). Trimming removed 4 bases from V and 3 bases from J, with 17 bases in between. CDR3 length: 16 amino acids. In germline, CDR1 is LGHDT, CDR2 YNNKEL (reference sequence).

This clonotype was seen a handful of times. This rearrangement joins TRBV6-2 or TRBV6-3 to TRBJ1-5, with 9 nucleotides matching TRBD1. Per the germline V gene, CDR1 is MNHEY and CDR2 is SVGEGT. The CDR3 contains 20 residues. V was pared by 6 bases and J by 0 bases, with 18 bases of the junction left unmatched. The CDR3 loop reads CASSSPPGQGLLNSNQPQHF. The DNA of the CDR3 is TGTGCCAGCAGCTCACCCCCGGGACAGGGATTATTAAATAGCAATCAGCCCCAGCATTTT.

This clonotype was seen many times. The rearrangement uses TRBV10-3 and TRBJ1-1; 7 bases align to TRBD1. Germline V gives CDR1 ENHRY, CDR2 SYGVKD. The CDR3 has 13 amino acids. V lost 6 bases, J lost 7 bases, and 8 bases stayed unmatched. This CDR3 reads CAIRTGPRGEAFF. The CDR3 DNA is TGTGCCATCAGGACAGGGCCCAGGGGTGAAGCTTTCTTT.

This clonotype came up a few times. V is TRBV5-4 and J is TRBJ2-6, with 9 bases identical to TRBD1. The CDR3 is 17 residues long. The germline V gene encodes CDR1 SGHNT and CDR2 YYREEE (reference sequence). Trimming removed 4 bases from V and 0 bases from J; junction bases left unmatched: 5. The DNA for the CDR3 is TGTGCCAGCAGCCCGGGACAGGGACCCTCTGGGGCCAACGTCCTGACTTTC. It is translated as CASSPGQGPSGANVLTF. Looking up the rest from reference TRBV5-4 and TRBJ2-6 gives the full variable domain: ETGVTQSPTHLIKTRGQQVTLRCSSQSGHNTVSWYQQALGQGPQFIFQYYREEENGRGNFPPRFSGLQFPNYSSELNVNALELDDSALYLCASSPGQGPSGANVLTFGAGSRLTVL.

This clonotype was seen more than once but under ten times. V gene TRBV6-5 combines with J gene TRBJ2-6, with D uncertain. Trimming pared 2 bases from V and 2 bases from J, leaving 7 bases between. The CDR3 runs 15 residues. CDR1 is MNHEY and CDR2 is SVGAGI in the germline V gene. Here the CDR3 DNA reads TGTGCCAGCAGTTACAGGGCAACTGGGGCCAACGTCCTGACTTTC. It yields the protein CASSYRATGANVLTF.